This TCR beta chain was identified during a study of blood T cell repertoires in COVID-19. Study-level background: The United States, Italy and Spain supplied acute and convalescent COVID-19 samples.

This clone has only a few counts. Trimming removed 0 bases at V and 1 base at J, with 10 bases between. The CDR3 has 16 residues. The germline V gene encodes CDR1 MGHRA and CDR2 YSYEKL. Original analysis: Reference gene primer amplification gave estimated nucleated cell counts. TCRdb keeps only in-frame clones here, not all; method: immunoSEQ multiplex PCR. V and J calls and clone size are copied from that table; D and trimming were computed from the DNA. In the table there are about 170,000 clones, roughly 80% of which are singletons. The V gene is TRBV4-1, the J gene TRBJ1-5; D uncertain. This receptor was identified in a human donor with acute or convalescent COVID-19. The donor label of this sample is uncertain. Sequencing used peripheral blood. The CDR3 protein is CASSQEIRLSNQPQHF. The CDR3 region has the DNA TGCGCCAGCAGCCAAGAAATCCGACTGAGCAATCAGCCCCAGCATTTT.